This paragraph covers one TCR beta chain sequence. Generated by immunoSEQ multiplex PCR, the TCRdb table keeps only in-frame clones and is missing some. The data contain over 90,000 clones, approximately 90% of them singletons. Trimming took 4 bases from V and 4 from J; bases not matched to a gene: 6. The germline CDR1 and CDR2 sequences are MNHEY and SVGAGI. The CDR3 has 14 amino acids. The sample is drawn from a study of blood T cell repertoires in COVID-19. This chain joins TRBV6-5 and TRBJ1-2; TRBD1 agrees at 7 bases. The clonotype originates from a man aged 50 to 60 with acute or convalescent COVID-19. What was sequenced was peripheral blood. CDR3 nucleotide sequence: TGTGCCAGCAGTTCTACCCGGGACAGCTATGGCTACACCTTC. Translation gives CASSSTRDSYGYTF.